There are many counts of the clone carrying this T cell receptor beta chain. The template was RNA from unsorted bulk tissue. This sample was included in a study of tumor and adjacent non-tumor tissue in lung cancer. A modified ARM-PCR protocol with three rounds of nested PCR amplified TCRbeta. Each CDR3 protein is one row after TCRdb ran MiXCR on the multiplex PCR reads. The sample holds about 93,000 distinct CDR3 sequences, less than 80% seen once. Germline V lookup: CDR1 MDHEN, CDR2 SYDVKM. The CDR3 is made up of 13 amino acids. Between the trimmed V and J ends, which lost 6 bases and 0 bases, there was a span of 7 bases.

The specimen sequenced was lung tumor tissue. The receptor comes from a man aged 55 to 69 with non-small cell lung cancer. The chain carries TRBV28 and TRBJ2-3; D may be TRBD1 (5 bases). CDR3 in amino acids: CASRRQSTDTQYF. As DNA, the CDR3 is TGTGCCAGCAGGAGACAGAGCACAGATACGCAGTATTTT.